This T cell receptor delta chain was found in a study of γδ T cells in repeated Plasmodium falciparum infection. Turning to the study itself: Donors were malaria-exposed Malian children or age- and gender-matched Australian children. Timepoints: baseline, immediately before selected infections, and 21 days after every infection.

In germline, CDR1 is GEAIGNYY, CDR2 EKD. Germline trimming cut 0 bases from V and 0 bases from J; bases unmatched to any gene: 18. CDR3 length: 21 residues. This clone was seen a handful of times. Given a far larger clone just one base away, this is likely a sequencing read error. TCRdb fed the multiplex PCR reads to CATT. The data hold over 90,000 delta-chain clones, with approximately 1% observed a single time. Gammadelta T cells were flow-sorted from PBMC into Vgamma9/Vdelta2+ and Vdelta2-negative populations for bulk analysis. This clonotype was sampled from a pool of human donors (malaria-infected and uninfected, not separated). V gene TRDV2 combines with J gene TRDJ1; TRDD3 matches at 10 bases. TCRdb carries no J gene annotation; the J gene was assigned here by matching the DNA with germline. The sample consisted of gamma-delta T cells from blood. The DNA of the CDR3 is TGTGCCTGTGACACCGTGCTCGTGGGGGGATACGCCAAGAAGTACACCGATAAACTCATCTTT. Translating it yields CACDTVLVGGYAKKYTDKLIF.